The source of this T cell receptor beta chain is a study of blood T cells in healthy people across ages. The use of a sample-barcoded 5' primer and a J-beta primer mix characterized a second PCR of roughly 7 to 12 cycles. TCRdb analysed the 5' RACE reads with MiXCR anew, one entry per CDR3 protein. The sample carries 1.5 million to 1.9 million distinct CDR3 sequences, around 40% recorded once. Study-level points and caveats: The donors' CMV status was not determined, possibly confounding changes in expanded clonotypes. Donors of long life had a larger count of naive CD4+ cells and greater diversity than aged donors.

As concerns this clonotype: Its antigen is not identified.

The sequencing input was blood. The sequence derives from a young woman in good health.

The CDR3 DNA reads TGTGCCAGCAGTTTACCGGACCAAACCGGGGAGCTGTTTTTT. Its translation is CASSLPDQTGELFF. This chain joins TRBV12-3 or TRBV12-4 and TRBJ2-2; D is unclear. Trimming took off 2 bases at V and 5 bases at J, with 9 bases between the two ends. This CDR3 is built from 14 residues.